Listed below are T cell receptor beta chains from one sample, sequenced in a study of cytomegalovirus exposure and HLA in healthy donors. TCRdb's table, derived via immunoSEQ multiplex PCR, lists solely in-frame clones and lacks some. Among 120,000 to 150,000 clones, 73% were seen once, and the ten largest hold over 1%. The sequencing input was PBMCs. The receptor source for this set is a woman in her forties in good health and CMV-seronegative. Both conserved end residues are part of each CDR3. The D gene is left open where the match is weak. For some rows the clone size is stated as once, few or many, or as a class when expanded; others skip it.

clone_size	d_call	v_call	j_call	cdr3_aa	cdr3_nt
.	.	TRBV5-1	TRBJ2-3	CASSWGATLSTDTQYF	TGCGCCAGCAGCTGGGGAGCGACACTTAGCACAGATACGCAGTATTTT
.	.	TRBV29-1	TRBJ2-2	CSVYEGDTGELFF	TGCAGCGTTTATGAAGGGGACACCGGGGAGCTGTTTTTT
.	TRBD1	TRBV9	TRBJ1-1	CASSVGQGETEAFF	TGTGCCAGCAGCGTAGGACAGGGCGAAACTGAAGCTTTCTTT
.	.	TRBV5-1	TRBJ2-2	CASSLERPLGTGELFF	TGCGCCAGCAGCTTGGAACGGCCCCTAGGAACCGGGGAGCTGTTTTTT
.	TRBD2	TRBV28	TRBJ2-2	CASSLFSGKNTGELFF	TGTGCCAGCAGTTTATTTAGCGGGAAAAACACCGGGGAGCTGTTTTTT
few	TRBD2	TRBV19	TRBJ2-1	CASSKGLAVDYEQFF	TGTGCCAGTAGTAAAGGACTAGCGGTTGACTATGAGCAGTTCTTC
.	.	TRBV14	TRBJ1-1	CASSPQQTEAFF	TGTGCCAGCAGCCCCCAACAGACTGAAGCTTTCTTT
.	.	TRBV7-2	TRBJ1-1	CASSLTGRNTEAFF	TGTGCCAGCAGCTTAACAGGGCGGAACACTGAAGCTTTCTTT
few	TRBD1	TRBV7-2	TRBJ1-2	CASSSYRGPSYGYTF	TGTGCCAGCAGCAGCTACAGGGGGCCATCCTATGGCTACACCTTC
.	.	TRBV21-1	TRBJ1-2	CASSTRTGGNYGYTF	TGTGCCAGCAGCACTCGGACAGGGGGAAACTATGGCTACACCTTC
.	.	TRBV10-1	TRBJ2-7	CASSAIETGGLDEQYF	TGCGCCAGCAGTGCTATTGAGACAGGAGGTCTCGACGAGCAGTACTTC
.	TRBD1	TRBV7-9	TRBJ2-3	CASSLGQGVTDTQYF	TGTGCCAGCAGCTTAGGCCAGGGGGTCACAGATACGCAGTATTTT
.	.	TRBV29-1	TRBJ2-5	CSVRSGGAAQETQYF	TGCAGCGTAAGGTCGGGTGGGGCAGCTCAAGAGACCCAGTACTTC
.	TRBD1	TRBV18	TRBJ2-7	CASSPSEGAREQYF	TGTGCCAGCTCACCCAGCGAGGGGGCGCGGGAGCAGTACTTC
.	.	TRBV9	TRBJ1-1	CASSVGGEFDTEAFF	TGTGCCAGCAGCGTAGGGGGGGAGTTCGACACTGAAGCTTTCTTT
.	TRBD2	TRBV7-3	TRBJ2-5	CASSLNGGGKETQYF	TGTGCCAGCAGCTTAAACGGCGGGGGGAAAGAGACCCAGTACTTC
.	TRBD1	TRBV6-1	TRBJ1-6	CASSEVDRGSPLHF	TGTGCCAGCAGTGAGGTAGACAGGGGCTCACCCCTCCACTTT
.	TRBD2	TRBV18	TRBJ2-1	CASSPLAGEANEQFF	TGTGCCAGCTCACCACTAGCGGGGGAGGCCAATGAGCAGTTCTTC
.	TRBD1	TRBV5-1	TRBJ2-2	CASSFDRGDTGELFF	TGCGCCAGCAGCTTCGACAGGGGGGACACCGGGGAGCTGTTTTTT
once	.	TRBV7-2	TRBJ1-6	CASSFSPNNSPLHF	TGTGCCAGCAGCTTTAGCCCCAATAATTCACCCCTCCACTTT
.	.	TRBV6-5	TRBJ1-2	CASSYSVPVFGYTF	TGTGCCAGCAGTTACTCGGTCCCAGTTTTTGGCTACACCTTC
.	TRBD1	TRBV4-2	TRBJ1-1	CASSQVQGRGNTEAFF	TGTGCCAGCAGCCAAGTACAGGGGAGAGGGAACACTGAAGCTTTCTTT
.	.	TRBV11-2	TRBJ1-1	CASSLQGLNTEAFF	TGTGCCAGCAGCTTACAGGGTTTGAACACTGAAGCTTTCTTT
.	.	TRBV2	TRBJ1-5	CASSGDRDQPQHF	TGTGCCAGCAGCGGCGACAGAGATCAGCCCCAGCATTTT
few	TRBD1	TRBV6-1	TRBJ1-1	CASSRDSPNTEAFF	TGTGCCAGCAGTCGGGACAGTCCGAACACTGAAGCTTTCTTT
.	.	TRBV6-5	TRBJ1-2	CASSYDIRGTDYGYTF	TGTGCCAGCAGTTACGATATCAGGGGCACTGACTATGGCTACACCTTC
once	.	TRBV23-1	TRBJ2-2	CASSQSHPSKRRGTNTGELFF	TGCGCCAGCAGTCAGTCACACCCATCCAAGAGACGGGGAACCAACACCGGGGAGCTGTTTTTT
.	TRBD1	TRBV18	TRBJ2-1	CASSPMRDRVPFF	TGTGCCAGCTCACCGATGAGGGACAGGGTGCCTTTCTTC
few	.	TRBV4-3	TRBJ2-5	CASSQGGTRQETQYF	TGCGCCAGCAGCCAAGGGGGGACTCGGCAAGAGACCCAGTACTTC
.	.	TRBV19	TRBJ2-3	CASNPRVTDTQYF	TGTGCCAGTAACCCCCGGGTCACAGATACGCAGTATTTT
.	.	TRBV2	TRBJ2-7	CASGTKNYEQYF	TGTGCCTCCGGGACAAAAAACTACGAGCAGTACTTC
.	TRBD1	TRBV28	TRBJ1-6	CASSLFDRVSSPLHF	TGTGCCAGCAGTCTCTTCGACAGGGTCTCTTCACCCCTCCACTTT
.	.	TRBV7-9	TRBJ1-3	CASSLWSFLEANTIYF	TGTGCCAGCAGCTTATGGTCATTCCTCGAGGCAAACACCATATATTTT
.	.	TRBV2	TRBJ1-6	CAIQLGVLVDSPLHF	TGTGCCATCCAGCTAGGGGTTTTAGTGGATTCACCCCTCCACTTT
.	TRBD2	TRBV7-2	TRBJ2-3	CASIQSGWGGNTQYF	TGTGCCAGCATCCAAAGCGGGTGGGGGGGAAATACGCAGTATTTT